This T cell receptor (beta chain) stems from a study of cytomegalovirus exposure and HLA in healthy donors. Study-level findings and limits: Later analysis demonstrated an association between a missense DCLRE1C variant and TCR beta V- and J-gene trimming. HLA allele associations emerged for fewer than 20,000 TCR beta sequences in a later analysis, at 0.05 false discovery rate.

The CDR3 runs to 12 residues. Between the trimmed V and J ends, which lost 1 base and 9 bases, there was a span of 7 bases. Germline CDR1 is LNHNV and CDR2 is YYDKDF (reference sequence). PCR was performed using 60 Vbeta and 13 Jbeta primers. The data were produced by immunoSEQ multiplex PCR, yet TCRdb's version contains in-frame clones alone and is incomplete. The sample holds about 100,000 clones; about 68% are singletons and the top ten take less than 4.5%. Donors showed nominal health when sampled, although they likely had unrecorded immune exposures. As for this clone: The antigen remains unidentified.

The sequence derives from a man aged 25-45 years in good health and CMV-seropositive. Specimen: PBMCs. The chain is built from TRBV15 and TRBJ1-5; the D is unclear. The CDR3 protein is CATSRAPGPQHF. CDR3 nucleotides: TGTGCCACCAGCAGAGCGCCGGGGCCCCAGCATTTT. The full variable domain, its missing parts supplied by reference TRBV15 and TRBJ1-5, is DAMVIQNPRYQVTQFGKPVTLSCSQTLNHNVMYWYQQKSSQAPKLLFHYYDKDFNNEADTPDNFQSRRPNTSFCFLDIRSPGLGDTAMYLCATSRAPGPQHFGDGTRLSIL.